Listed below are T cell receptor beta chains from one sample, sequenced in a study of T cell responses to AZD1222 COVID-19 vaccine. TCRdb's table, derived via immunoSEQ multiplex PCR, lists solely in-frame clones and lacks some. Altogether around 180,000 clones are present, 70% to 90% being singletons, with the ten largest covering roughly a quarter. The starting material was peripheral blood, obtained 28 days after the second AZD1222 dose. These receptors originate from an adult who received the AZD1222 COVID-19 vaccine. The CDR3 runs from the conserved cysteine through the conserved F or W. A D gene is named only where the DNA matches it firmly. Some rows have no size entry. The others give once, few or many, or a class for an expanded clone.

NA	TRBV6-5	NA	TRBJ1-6	TGTGCCAGCAGTTGGGCAGGGCGGTCACCCCTCCACTTT	CASSWAGRSPLHF
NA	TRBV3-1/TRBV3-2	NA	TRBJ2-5	TGTGCCAGCAGCCAAGGGGGGACACGGACCCAGTACTTC	CASSQGGTRTQYF
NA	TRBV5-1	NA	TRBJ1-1	TGCGCCAGCAGCTGGACCTCCACCGGGGGCACTGAAGCTTTCTTT	CASSWTSTGGTEAFF
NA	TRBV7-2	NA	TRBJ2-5	TGTGCCAGCAGCTTAGGCCTCGTCCAAGAGACCCAGTACTTC	CASSLGLVQETQYF
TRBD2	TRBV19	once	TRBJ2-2	TGTGCCAGTAGTATAGGGACTAGCCGATACACCGGGGAGCTGTTTTTT	CASSIGTSRYTGELFF
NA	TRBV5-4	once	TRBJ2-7	TGTGCCAGCAGCCCCCTCGGGGCTTACGAGCAGTACTTC	CASSPLGAYEQYF
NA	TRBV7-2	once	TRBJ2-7	TGTGCCAGACCTCAGGGGCACTCCTACGAGCAGTACTTC	CARPQGHSYEQYF
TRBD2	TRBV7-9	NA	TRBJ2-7	TGTGCCAGCACCCCAATCGCTAGCGGCAACTACGAGCAGTACTTC	CASTPIASGNYEQYF
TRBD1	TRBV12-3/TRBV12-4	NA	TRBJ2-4	TGTGCCAGCAGTTTCAGGGGGCGCGGCATTCAGTACTTC	CASSFRGRGIQYF
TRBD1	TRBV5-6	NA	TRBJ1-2	TGTGCCAGCAGCTTCACAGGGGTCTTGGGCTACACCTTC	CASSFTGVLGYTF
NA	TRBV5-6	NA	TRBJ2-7	TGTGCCAGCAGCCCAGACGGGGGCGGCTACGAGCAGTACTTC	CASSPDGGGYEQYF
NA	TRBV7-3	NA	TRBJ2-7	TGTGCCAGCAGCTTATCGGTCGAATACGAGCAGTACTTC	CASSLSVEYEQYF
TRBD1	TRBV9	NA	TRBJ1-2	TGTGCCAGCAGCACGGGACAGGGCCCGGGGTATGGCTACACCTTC	CASSTGQGPGYGYTF
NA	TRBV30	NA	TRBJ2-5	TGTGCCTGGAGGCCAGGGGCCAAAGAGACCCAGTACTTC	CAWRPGAKETQYF
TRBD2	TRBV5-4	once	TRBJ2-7	TGTGCCAGCAGCTGGGGGGGAGGCGAGCAGTACTTC	CASSWGGGEQYF
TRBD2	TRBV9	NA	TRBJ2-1	TGTGCCAGCAGCGCGAGGCTGGCGGGAGGGTTCCACAATGAGCAGTTCTTC	CASSARLAGGFHNEQFF
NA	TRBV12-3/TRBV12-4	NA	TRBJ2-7	TGTGCCAGCAGTTTGCAGGGCTACGAGCAGTACTTC	CASSLQGYEQYF
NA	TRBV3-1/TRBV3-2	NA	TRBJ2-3	TGTGCCAGCAGCCTCGACAGGTACACAGATACGCAGTATTTT	CASSLDRYTDTQYF
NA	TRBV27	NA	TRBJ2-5	TGTGCCAGCAGTTTACGGGGAGGAGAGACCCAGTACTTC	CASSLRGGETQYF
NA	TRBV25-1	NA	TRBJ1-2	TGTGCCAGCAGTGACCCCGTCCGGGGAGCCGGCTACACCTTC	CASSDPVRGAGYTF
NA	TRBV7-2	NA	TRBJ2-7	TGTGCCAGCAGCTCGAGAGCCTACGAGCAGTACTTC	CASSSRAYEQYF
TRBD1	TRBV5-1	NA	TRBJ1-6	TGCGCCAGCAGTCAGTCAGGGGGAAATTCACCCCTCCACTTT	CASSQSGGNSPLHF
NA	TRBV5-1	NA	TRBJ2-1	TGCGCCAGCAGCACGGACAGATACAATGAGCAGTTCTTC	CASSTDRYNEQFF
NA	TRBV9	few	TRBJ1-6	TGTGCCAGCAGCGTTGGAGGGGAACATTCACCCCTCCACTTT	CASSVGGEHSPLHF
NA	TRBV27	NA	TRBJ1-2	TGTGCCAGCAGTCCCCGGGACTCCATATCCTACTATGGCTACACCTTC	CASSPRDSISYYGYTF
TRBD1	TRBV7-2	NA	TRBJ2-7	TGTGCCAGCAGCTTATTCCTCGTGGGACAGGGTCACGAGCAGTACTTC	CASSLFLVGQGHEQYF
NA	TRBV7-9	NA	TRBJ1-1	TGTGCCAGCAGCTTAGGTGCCGGGAACACTGAAGCTTTCTTT	CASSLGAGNTEAFF
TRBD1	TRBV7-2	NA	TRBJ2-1	TGTGCCAGCAGCCCAGACAGGGGGTCCTACAATGAGCAGTTCTTC	CASSPDRGSYNEQFF
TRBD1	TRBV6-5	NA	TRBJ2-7	TGTGCCAGCATGCGACCCGGACAGGGCTACGAGCAGTACTTC	CASMRPGQGYEQYF
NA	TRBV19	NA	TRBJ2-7	TGTGCCAGTAGCCTCGAGCTCGCTCACGAGCAGTACTTC	CASSLELAHEQYF
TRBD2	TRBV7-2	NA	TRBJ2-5	TGTGCCAGCAGCTTAAGGACTAGCAGGGAGACCCAGTACTTC	CASSLRTSRETQYF
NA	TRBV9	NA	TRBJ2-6	TGTGCCAGCAGCGCCAGGGGAACTGGGGCCAACGTCCTGACTTTC	CASSARGTGANVLTF
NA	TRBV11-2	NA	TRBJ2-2	TGTGCCAGCAGCTTAGACGTTCGCGCGGCTGGGCTGTTTTTT	CASSLDVRAAGLFF
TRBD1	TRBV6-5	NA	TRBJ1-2	TGTGCCAGCAGTTACCGGACAGGTAACTATGGCTACACCTTC	CASSYRTGNYGYTF
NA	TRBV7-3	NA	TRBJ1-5	TGTGCCAGCAGCCCCGCCCCAGGGCAGCCCCAGCATTTT	CASSPAPGQPQHF
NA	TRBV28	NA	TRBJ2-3	TGTGCCAGCAGTCTCCGTCGAGATACGCAGTATTTT	CASSLRRDTQYF
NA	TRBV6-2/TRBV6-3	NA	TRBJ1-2	TGTGCCAGCAGTTACGCCAGCAGGGGACGGCGCTATGGCTACACCTTC	CASSYASRGRRYGYTF
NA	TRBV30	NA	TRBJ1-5	TGTGCCTGGAGTGCCCAGGACCAGCCCCAGCATTTT	CAWSAQDQPQHF
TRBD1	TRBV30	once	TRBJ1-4	TGTGCCTGGAGTTTCCGGGACAGGGTTGAAAAACTGTTTTTT	CAWSFRDRVEKLFF
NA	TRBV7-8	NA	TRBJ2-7	TGTGCCAGCAGCTCCCGGGCGGCGTCCTACGAGCAGTACTTC	CASSSRAASYEQYF